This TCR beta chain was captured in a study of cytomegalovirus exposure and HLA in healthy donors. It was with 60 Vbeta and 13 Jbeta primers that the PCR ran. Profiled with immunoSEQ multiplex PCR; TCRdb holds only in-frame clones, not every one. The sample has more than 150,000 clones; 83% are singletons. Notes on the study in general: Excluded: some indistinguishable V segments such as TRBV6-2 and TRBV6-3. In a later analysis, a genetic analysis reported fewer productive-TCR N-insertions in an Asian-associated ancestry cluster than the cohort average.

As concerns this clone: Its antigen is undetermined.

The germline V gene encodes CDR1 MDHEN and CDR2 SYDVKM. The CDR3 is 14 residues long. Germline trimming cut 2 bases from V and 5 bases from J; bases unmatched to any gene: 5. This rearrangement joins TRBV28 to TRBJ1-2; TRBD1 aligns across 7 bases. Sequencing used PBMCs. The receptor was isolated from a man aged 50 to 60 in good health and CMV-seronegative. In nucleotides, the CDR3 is TGTGCCAGCAGTTTAGGGTCAGGGGGGTATGGCTACACCTTC. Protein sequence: CASSLGSGGYGYTF.